The 11 T cell receptor beta chains in this list originate from one sample, sequenced in a study of blood T cell repertoires in COVID-19. Clones were read by immunoSEQ multiplex PCR, and TCRdb kept only the in-frame ones, dropping some. The repertoire holds some 150,000 clones, with around 89% as singletons. Input material: peripheral blood. The receptor source for this set is a man in his fifties or sixties with active or convalescent COVID-19.

The V and J genes are TRBV18 and TRBJ2-5; D may be TRBD1 (5 bases). CDR1 and CDR2 (germline): KGHSH, LQKENI. Between the trimmed V and J ends, which lost 5 bases and 3 bases, there was a span of 16 bases. The CDR3 runs to 15 residues. CDR3 in amino acids: CASSFLVDMKETQYF. The CDR3 DNA sequence: TGTGCCAGCTCATTCTTAGTGGACATGAAAGAGACCCAGTACTTC.

In this sample, this clone turned up a few times. The chain recombines TRBV7-3 with TRBJ2-7, with D tentatively TRBD2 (6 bases). CDR3 length equals 13 residues. V lost 1 base to trimming and J lost 12 bases, with 16 bases between them. Germline V CDR1 and CDR2: SGHTA, FQGTGA. CDR3 loop: CASSLRGDSLAYF. In DNA form, the CDR3 reads TGTGCCAGCAGCTTAAGAGGGGACTCCTTGGCGTACTTC.

This clone has more than one count but fewer than ten. CDR3 sequence reads: CASSPRTGTGGHEQYF. The DNA of the CDR3 is TGTGCCAGCAGCCCGAGGACCGGGACAGGGGGCCACGAGCAGTACTTC. The V and J genes are TRBV5-4 and TRBJ2-7; 12 bases are shared with TRBD1. This CDR3 is 16 amino acids long. J lost 5 bases, V lost 4 bases, and 10 bases had no gene match. Germline V lookup: CDR1 SGHNT, CDR2 YYREEE (reference sequence).

The chain combines TRBV28 with TRBJ2-3; the match to TRBD1 covers 10 bases. Germline values: CDR1 MDHEN, CDR2 SYDVKM. This CDR3 is built from 15 residues. The V gene end was trimmed by 4 bases and the J gene end by 1 base; junction bases not matched to a gene: 2. DNA of the CDR3: TGTGCCAGCAGTTCTGGGACAGGGGGCACAGATACGCAGTATTTT. Protein: CASSSGTGGTDTQYF. The entire variable domain, with the rest obtained from reference TRBV28 and TRBJ2-3, is as follows: DVKVTQSSRYLVKRTGEKVFLECVQDMDHENMFWYRQDPGLGLRLIYFSYDVKMKEKGDIPEGYSVSREKKERFSLILESASTNQTSMYLCASSSGTGGTDTQYFGPGTRLTVL.

The chain is built from TRBV7-9 and TRBJ2-1; possible D gene TRBD1, 7 bases. V was cut by 5 bases and J by 4 bases, with 18 bases left in between. The CDR3 runs 16 residues. Germline V gene sequence: CDR1 SEHNR, CDR2 FQNEAQ (reference sequence). The chain's CDR3 is CASSPQTGTYYNEQFF. CDR3 DNA: TGTGCCAGCAGCCCCCAGACAGGGACTTATTACAATGAGCAGTTCTTC.

The chain employs TRBV6-5 and TRBJ1-2; D may be TRBD1 (5 bases). Trimming took 5 bases from V and 4 from J, leaving 14 bases between them. Per the germline V gene, CDR1 is MNHEY and CDR2 is SVGAGI. The CDR3 loop spans 14 amino acids. This CDR3 is CASSLRQGGYGYTF. The CDR3 region has the DNA TGTGCCAGCAGTCTCCGGCAGGGAGGCTATGGCTACACCTTC.

V usage is TRBV5-1 and J usage is TRBJ1-5; weak D call: TRBD1 (5 bases). Germline CDR1 and CDR2: SGHRS and YFSETQ. V was cut by 4 bases and J by 1 base, with 12 bases left in between. The CDR3 spans 15 residues. The CDR3 nucleotides read TGCGCCAGCAGCAGAACCCCAGGGAGCAATCAGCCCCAGCATTTT. Translation: CASSRTPGSNQPQHF. The full variable domain, in which reference TRBV5-1 and TRBJ1-5 provide the parts outside the CDR3, is KAGVTQTPRYLIKTRGQQVTLSCSPISGHRSVSWYQQTPGQGLQFLFEYFSETQRNKGNFPGRFSGRQFSNSRSEMNVSTLELGDSALYLCASSRTPGSNQPQHFGDGTRLSIL.

This clone was counted once. The chain couples TRBV7-2 to TRBJ1-3; the D gene is possibly TRBD1 (6 bases). The CDR3 spans 15 residues. CDR1 SGHTA and CDR2 FQGNSA come from the germline V gene. The V and J ends lost 1 base and 1 base respectively, with 8 bases between them. The CDR3 nucleotides read TGTGCCAGCAGCTTAGGAGGGGGTTCTGGAAACACCATATATTTT. Residues: CASSLGGGSGNTIYF.

The rearrangement joins TRBV3-1 (or the pseudogene TRBV3-2) to TRBJ1-1; D gene uncertain. Trimming cost V 1 base and J 6 bases, with 12 bases left between them. Per germline, CDR1 LGHDT and CDR2 YNNKEL (reference sequence). This CDR3 is 14 amino acids long. The CDR3 DNA is TGTGCCAGCAGCCAAGGATTTGGCGGGGCTGAAGCTTTCTTT. Encoded protein: CASSQGFGGAEAFF.

The chain couples TRBV10-3 to TRBJ2-2; 10 positions match TRBD2. J was trimmed by 4 bases and V by 7 bases; bases with no gene match: 6. This CDR3 spans 15 amino acids. CDR1 and CDR2 from the germline V gene are ENHRY and SYGVKD. CDR3 in DNA: TGTGCCATCAAGCTAGCGGGAGAGGGCACCGGGGAGCTGTTTTTT. This gives the protein CAIKLAGEGTGELFF.

This clone was counted between two and nine times. This chain connects TRBV9 to TRBJ1-5; D possibly corresponds to TRBD1 (6 bases). The germline V gene encodes CDR1 SGDLS and CDR2 YYNGEE. Between the trimmed V and J ends, which lost 5 bases and 4 bases, there was a span of 19 bases. CDR3 length: 16 residues. CDR3 sequence: CASSLGPGAINQPQHF. The CDR3 nucleotides are TGTGCCAGCAGTCTGGGCCCAGGGGCTATTAATCAGCCCCAGCATTTT. Together with reference TRBV9 and TRBJ1-5, the CDR3 gives the full variable domain: DSGVTQTPKHLITATGQRVTLRCSPRSGDLSVYWYQQSLDQGLQFLIQYYNGEERAKGNILERFSAQQFPDLHSELNLSSLELGDSALYFCASSLGPGAINQPQHFGDGTRLSIL.